The present TCR beta chain was sequenced within a study of blood T cell repertoires in COVID-19. Whole-study context: From the United States, Italy and Spain came samples of acute and convalescent COVID-19.

Original processing notes: Estimation of nucleated cell counts was performed using reference gene primer amplification. Sequencing used immunoSEQ multiplex PCR; TCRdb keeps in-frame clones, though not all of them. V and J calls and clone size follow that table, whereas D and trimming were derived from the DNA. The sample has around 65,000 clones, approximately 79% seen once. Germline V gene data show CDR1 as LNHNV and CDR2 as YYDKDF (reference sequence). CDR3 length: 15 residues. Trimming took 5 bases from V and 14 from J; bases not matched to a gene: 19. Input material: peripheral blood. The chain links TRBV15 to TRBJ2-5; 8 nucleotides match TRBD1. This sequence originates from a human donor in a cohort sampled during active COVID-19. CDR3 region: CATSSDRGRVGPFYF. The CDR3 DNA reads as TGTGCCACCAGCTCCGACAGGGGCAGGGTGGGCCCCTTTTACTTC. Drawing the rest from reference TRBV15 and TRBJ2-5, the complete variable domain is DAMVIQNPRYQVTQFGKPVTLSCSQTLNHNVMYWYQQKSSQAPKLLFHYYDKDFNNEADTPDNFQSRRPNTSFCFLDIRSPGLGDTAMYLCATSSDRGRVGPFYFGPGTRLLVL.